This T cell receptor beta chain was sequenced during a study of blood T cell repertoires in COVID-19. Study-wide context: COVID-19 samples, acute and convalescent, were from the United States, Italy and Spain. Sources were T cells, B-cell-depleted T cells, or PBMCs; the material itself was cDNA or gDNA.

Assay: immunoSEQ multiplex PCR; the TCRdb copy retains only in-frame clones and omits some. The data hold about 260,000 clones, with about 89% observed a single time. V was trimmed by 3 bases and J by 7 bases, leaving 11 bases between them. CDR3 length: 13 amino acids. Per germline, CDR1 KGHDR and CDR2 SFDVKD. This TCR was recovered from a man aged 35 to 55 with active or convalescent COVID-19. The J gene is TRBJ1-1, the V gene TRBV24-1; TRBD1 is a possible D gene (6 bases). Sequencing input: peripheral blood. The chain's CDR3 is CATSDPDRSEAFF. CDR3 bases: TGTGCCACCAGTGATCCGGACAGAAGTGAAGCTTTCTTT.